This is a list of T cell receptor beta chains from one sample in a study of radiotherapy plus CTLA-4 blockade in lung cancer. The table came from immunoSEQ multiplex PCR; TCRdb's copy has only in-frame clones and leaves some out. In the table there are some 66,000 clones, approximately 80% of which are singletons. The specimen comprised peripheral blood, sampled from a patient treated with radiotherapy plus ipilimumab. The receptors derive from a human donor with non-small cell lung cancer who had a partial response to radiotherapy plus ipilimumab. Both conserved end residues are part of each CDR3.

V gene | CDR3 protein
TRBV19 | CASRGKEAQYF
TRBV2 | CASSTTYEQYF
TRBV6-1 | CASSESWTVYEQYF
TRBV7-7 | CASSSGQIGNTIYF
TRBV20-1 | CSATEESAMYF
TRBV28 | CASGGTGGVYEQYF
TRBV5-5 | CASSLASGSPYNEQFF
TRBV7-9 | CASSLTSPITEAFF
TRBV29-1 | CAGRERETQYF
TRBV5-5 | CASSLAVAGEETQYF
TRBV7-3 | CASSSTGQNSPLHF
TRBV28 | CASSLPTGGYGNQPQHF
TRBV11-2 | CASSRDRVEETQYF
TRBV7-6 | CASSFWTGGTDTQYF
TRBV19 | CASTPRDGGYSNQPQHF
TRBV7-9 | CASSLTTGGTTEAFF
TRBV4-1 | CASSSGGSYNEQFF
TRBV7-8 | CASSLGTGSSGANVLTF
TRBV25-1 | CASSAGQGLWETQYF
TRBV19 | CASSSGHGATEAFF
TRBV6-6 | CASSSGLAGWGDTQYF
TRBV7-2 | CASSSTSGRSYEQYF
TRBV19 | CASSIGRDNEQFF
TRBV7-2 | CASSLEGGRSTDTQYF
TRBV29-1 | CSVPPRTGGLFTGAFF
TRBV28 | CASSNSGRGRRGQPQHF
TRBV5-6 | CASSFGTGSTDTQYF
TRBV27 | CASSLLARSIGELFF
TRBV5-1 | CASSLTNQGAETQYF
TRBV5-1 | CASSLSAQQETQYF
TRBV6-6 | CASSLGQGTYEQYF
TRBV30 | CAWSPSTGLGEKLFF
TRBV11-3 | CASSPGRGGGGELFF
TRBV9 | CASSAGTGHSQPQHF
TRBV15 | CATSRDLGTTLPYEQYF
TRBV19 | CATDRGPRNTGELFF
TRBV18 | CASSSGQNTEAFF
TRBV19 | CASGHVPGNTIYF
TRBV5-1 | CASSSGGGNQPQHF
TRBV5-1 | CASSAGTGSPTGQYF
TRBV7-6 | CASSLRSGTSTDTQYF
TRBV29-1 | CSVDGGETQYF